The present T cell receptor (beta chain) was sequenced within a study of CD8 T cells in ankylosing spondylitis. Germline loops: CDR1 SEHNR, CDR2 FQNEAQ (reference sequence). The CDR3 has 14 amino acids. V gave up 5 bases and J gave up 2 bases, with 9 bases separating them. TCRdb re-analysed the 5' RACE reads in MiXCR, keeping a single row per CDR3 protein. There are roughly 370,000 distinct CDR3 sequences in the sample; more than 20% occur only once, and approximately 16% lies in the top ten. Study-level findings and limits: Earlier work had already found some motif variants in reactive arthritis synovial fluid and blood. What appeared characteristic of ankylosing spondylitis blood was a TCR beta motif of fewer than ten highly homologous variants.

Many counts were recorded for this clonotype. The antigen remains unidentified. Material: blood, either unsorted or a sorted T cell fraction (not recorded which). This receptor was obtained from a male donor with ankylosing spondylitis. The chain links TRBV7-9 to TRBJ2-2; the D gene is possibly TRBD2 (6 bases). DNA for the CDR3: TGTGCCAGCAGCCGGGACTTTAACACCGGGGAGCTGTTTTTT. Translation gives CASSRDFNTGELFF.